This passage covers 29 T cell receptor beta chains from one sample sequenced in a study of cytomegalovirus exposure and HLA in healthy donors. With 60 Vbeta and 13 Jbeta primers, the PCR was carried out. Profiled with immunoSEQ multiplex PCR; TCRdb holds only in-frame clones, not every one. The sample holds some 200,000 clones, over 75% seen once. Sequenced sample: PBMCs. Every receptor here comes from a man between 35 and 55 years old in good health and CMV-seropositive.

The chain carries TRBV4-2 and TRBJ2-1, with D possibly TRBD1 on 6 matching bases. The CDR3 runs 18 residues. Per germline, CDR1 LGHNA and CDR2 YNFKEQ. The germline V and J ends were trimmed by 4 bases and 7 bases, with 26 bases remaining between them. CDR3: CASSPGAFGQRTWNEQFF. Written as DNA, the CDR3 is TGTGCCAGCAGCCCAGGGGCCTTCGGCCAGCGGACCTGGAATGAGCAGTTCTTC.

The chain combines TRBV7-2 with TRBJ2-3; D is ambiguous. The V gene's germline CDR1 is SGHTA and CDR2 FQGNSA. V lost 3 bases and J lost 0, with 7 bases in between. This CDR3 is 14 amino acids long. The CDR3 sequence: CASSLVTSTDTQYF. The DNA of the CDR3 is TGTGCCAGCAGCTTGGTGACTAGCACAGATACGCAGTATTTT.

The chain links TRBV13 to TRBJ2-5; D is possibly TRBD2 (6 bases). This CDR3 has 16 residues. CDR1 is PRHDT, CDR2 FYEKMQ, per germline (reference sequence). Trimming cost V 5 bases and J 1 base, with 17 bases left between them. As DNA, the CDR3 is TGTGCCAGCAGCCCCATTCGACTAGAGGGCCAAGAGACCCAGTACTTC. Its translation is CASSPIRLEGQETQYF.

This chain connects TRBV11-2 to TRBJ2-7; TRBD1 might be the D (5 bases). The germline CDR1 and CDR2 sequences are SGHAT and FQNNGV. Trimming shortened V by 5 bases and J by 0 bases, and 11 bases separated the two germline ends. CDR3 length: 14 residues. This CDR3 reads CASSPQELSYEQYF. CDR3 DNA sequence: TGTGCCAGCAGCCCACAGGAACTCTCCTACGAGCAGTACTTC.

The chain is built from TRBV27 and TRBJ2-2; no reliable D call. Germline CDR1 MNHEY, CDR2 SMNVEV (reference sequence). The CDR3 runs to 13 residues. Trimming cost V 2 bases and J 6 bases, with 7 bases left between them. In DNA form, the CDR3 reads TGTGCCAGCAGTTTAACGGGTCCCGGGGAGCTGTTTTTT. Its protein product is CASSLTGPGELFF.

The J gene is TRBJ2-5, the V gene TRBV2; possibly TRBD1 for D (6 bases). CDR1 is SNHLY, CDR2 FYNNEI, per germline. This CDR3 is 13 amino acids long. The V end lost 6 bases, the J end lost 4 bases, and 12 bases lay between the germline ends. CDR3 DNA: TGTGCCAGCAGACAGGGTCGGGCAGAGACCCAGTACTTC. Translation: CASRQGRAETQYF.

The chain combines TRBV15 with TRBJ1-4; D possibly corresponds to TRBD1 (6 bases). The V gene lost 3 bases and the J gene lost 7 bases, with 15 bases spanning the gap. Germline values: CDR1 LNHNV, CDR2 YYDKDF (reference sequence). The CDR3 is 15 residues long. Written as DNA, the CDR3 is TGTGCCACCAGCAGTCCAGGGGCTAGGGGTGAAAAACTGTTTTTT. This translates into CATSSPGARGEKLFF. Variable domain in full (rest from reference TRBV15 and TRBJ1-4): DAMVIQNPRYQVTQFGKPVTLSCSQTLNHNVMYWYQQKSSQAPKLLFHYYDKDFNNEADTPDNFQSRRPNTSFCFLDIRSPGLGDTAMYLCATSSPGARGEKLFFGSGTQLSVL.

The chain carries TRBV9 and TRBJ2-2, with D perhaps TRBD1 (6 bases). From germline, CDR1 is SGDLS and CDR2 YYNGEE. This CDR3 is built from 13 residues. Trimming stripped 7 bases from V and 7 bases from J, with 14 bases between. In DNA form, the CDR3 reads TGTGCCAGCGGAACAGGGCCCGGCGGGGAGCTGTTTTTT. This codes for CASGTGPGGELFF.

The rearrangement joins TRBV6-5 to TRBJ1-1; 9 nucleotides agree with TRBD1. The length of the CDR3 is 14 residues. CDR1 and CDR2 (germline): MNHEY, SVGAGI. The V segment lost 6 bases and the J segment 2 bases; nucleotides outside the gene matches: 4. DNA for the CDR3: TGTGCCAGCAGGACAGGGGGTTCTAACACTGAAGCTTTCTTT. It codes for CASRTGGSNTEAFF.

This chain links TRBV30 with TRBJ2-1, with 9 bases lining up with TRBD1. The CDR3 length is 13 residues. V shed 3 bases and J 7 bases; nucleotides not matched to a gene: 4. Germline V gene sequence: CDR1 GTSNPN, CDR2 SVGIG (reference sequence). CDR3 amino acids: CAWSGTGFNEQFF. The CDR3 DNA reads as TGTGCCTGGAGCGGGACAGGGTTTAATGAGCAGTTCTTC.

The chain combines TRBV5-1 with TRBJ2-3; D is unclear. V lost 3 bases to trimming and J lost 2 bases, with 10 bases between them. This CDR3 has 14 residues. Germline V gene sequence: CDR1 SGHRS, CDR2 YFSETQ. The CDR3 DNA reads as TGCGCCAGCAGCTCGCGGAACCCCACAGATACGCAGTATTTT. It encodes CASSSRNPTDTQYF.

This chain connects TRBV9 to TRBJ2-7; 8 bases are a match to TRBD1. Germline CDR1 is SGDLS and CDR2 is YYNGEE. CDR3 length: 15 residues. Trimming took 0 bases from V and 4 from J; bases not matched to a gene: 6. CDR3 coding DNA: TGTGCCAGCAGCGTAGGACAGGGGAATAGGTACGAGCAGTACTTC. As protein: CASSVGQGNRYEQYF.

The rearrangement links TRBV10-3 to TRBJ2-5; 7 positions match TRBD2. Germline V CDR1 and CDR2: ENHRY, SYGVKD. CDR3 length: 15 residues. V was pared by 3 bases and J by 7 bases, with 11 bases of the junction left unmatched. The CDR3 loop is CAISEYKRGSLTQYF. As DNA, the CDR3 is TGTGCCATCAGTGAATACAAGCGGGGTAGTTTGACCCAGTACTTC.

The CDR3 sequence: CASSPSGNPEQFF. In DNA form, the CDR3 reads TGTGCCAGCAGCCCTAGCGGCAACCCTGAGCAGTTCTTC. The chain is built from TRBV7-9 and TRBJ2-1; 7 bases map to TRBD2. Germline V gives CDR1 SEHNR, CDR2 FQNEAQ (reference sequence). There are 13 residues in the CDR3. Trimming at V came to 5 bases and at J to 9 bases, leaving 7 bases not matched to a gene.

This clone has only one observation. The chain employs TRBV7-2 and TRBJ2-5, with 10 bases aligning to TRBD2. The CDR3 spans 16 residues. V trimming: 2 bases; J trimming: 5 bases; junction bases outside the gene matches: 8. CDR1 SGHTA and CDR2 FQGNSA come from the germline V gene. CDR3 DNA sequence: TGTGCCAGCAGCTTAAACAGCGGGGGGGCCCGGGAGACCCAGTACTTC. Protein sequence: CASSLNSGGARETQYF.

This clone was observed a single time. CDR3: CASSPASGASEQYF. The CDR3 region has the DNA TGTGCCAGCTCACCGGCTAGCGGGGCCTCCGAGCAGTACTTC. This chain links TRBV18 with TRBJ2-7; 9 nucleotides line up with TRBD2. Germline-derived CDR1 and CDR2 are KGHSH and LQKENI. This CDR3 spans 14 amino acids. The V and J ends lost 3 bases and 6 bases, in that order; junction bases with no gene match: 6. The whole variable domain, filled in from reference TRBV18 and TRBJ2-7, reads NAGVMQNPRHLVRRRGQEARLRCSPMKGHSHVYWYRQLPEEGLKFMVYLQKENIIDESGMPKERFSAEFPKEGPSILRIQQVVRGDSAAYFCASSPASGASEQYFGPGTRLTVT.

V and J are TRBV19 and TRBJ2-7; the D gene is possibly TRBD1 (7 bases). V lost 4 bases and J 5 bases, leaving 9 bases between the germline ends. The CDR3 consists of 12 residues. Germline V gives CDR1 LNHDA, CDR2 SQIVND (reference sequence). The CDR3 DNA follows: TGTGCCAGTAGTACCAGGGGGGACGAGCAGTACTTC. Residues: CASSTRGDEQYF.

In nucleotides, the CDR3 is TGCGCCAGCAGCCAGGCCCGGTGGGACTCATCGGATACGCAGTATTTT. Its translation is CASSQARWDSSDTQYF. This chain uses TRBV4-3 with TRBJ2-3, with D possibly TRBD2 on 6 matching bases. The CDR3 sequence is 16 residues long. V shed 3 bases and J shed 6 bases, with 19 bases lying between them. CDR1 is LGHNA, CDR2 YSLEER, per germline.

V is TRBV4-1 and J is TRBJ1-5; tentatively, D is TRBD1 (6 bases). Germline values: CDR1 MGHRA, CDR2 YSYEKL. CDR3 length equals 14 residues. V gave up 4 bases and J gave up 6 bases, with 13 bases separating them. CDR3 residues: CASSLGGGGQPQHF. As DNA, the CDR3 is TGCGCCAGCAGCCTTGGGGGGGGCGGTCAGCCCCAGCATTTT.

The V and J genes are TRBV28 and TRBJ1-2, with D possibly matching TRBD1 (6 bases). Germline V gives CDR1 MDHEN, CDR2 SYDVKM. The CDR3 has 15 amino acids. Trimming left V 6 bases short and J 1 base short, with 15 bases between. CDR3 region: CASSPETGRNYGYTF. The CDR3 coding sequence is TGTGCCAGCAGCCCCGAAACAGGGCGTAACTATGGCTACACCTTC.

V usage is TRBV6-5 and J usage is TRBJ1-2, with D possibly matching TRBD1 (6 bases). The CDR3 consists of 13 residues. The V gene's germline CDR1 is MNHEY and CDR2 SVGAGI. V was clipped by 6 bases and J by 5 bases, with 13 bases between them. The CDR3 DNA follows: TGTGCCAGCAGATTACAGGGTGGTTATGGCTACACCTTC. Translation gives CASRLQGGYGYTF.

The chain recombines TRBV27 with TRBJ1-4; 11 bases map to TRBD1. The ends lost 2 bases at V and 4 bases at J; junction bases unmatched: 9. The germline gives CDR1 MNHEY, CDR2 SMNVEV (reference sequence). The CDR3 runs 18 residues. CDR3 in amino acids: CASSLGGQGGLGNEKLFF. The CDR3 DNA follows: TGTGCCAGCAGTTTAGGGGGACAGGGGGGACTCGGTAATGAAAAACTGTTTTTT.

This rearrangement joins TRBV7-2 to TRBJ2-7; TRBD1 is a possible D gene (5 bases). The CDR3 has 15 residues. The V gene lost 1 base and the J gene lost 3 bases, with 13 bases spanning the gap. The V gene's germline CDR1 is SGHTA and CDR2 FQGNSA. CDR3 amino acids: CASSLDVGVGYEQYF. As DNA, the CDR3 is TGTGCCAGCAGCTTAGATGTAGGGGTCGGCTACGAGCAGTACTTC.

The chain carries TRBV6-6 and TRBJ2-3, with TRBD2 matching over 9 bases. Trimming cost V 6 bases and J 2 bases; bases outside gene matches: 3. The CDR3 extends over 14 amino acids. Per the germline V gene, CDR1 is MNHNY and CDR2 is SVGAGI (reference sequence). CDR3 protein: CASRRGGNTDTQYF. The DNA of the CDR3 is TGTGCCAGCAGGCGGGGGGGGAACACAGATACGCAGTATTTT.

The chain couples TRBV7-3 to TRBJ2-3; D unresolved. Trimming shortened V by 1 base and J by 2 bases, and 10 bases separated the two germline ends. This CDR3 has 15 amino acids. The V gene's germline CDR1 is SGHTA and CDR2 FQGTGA. CDR3 sequence (DNA): TGTGCCAGCAGCTTAAATCCCACACACACAGATACGCAGTATTTT. As protein: CASSLNPTHTDTQYF.

The gene calls are TRBV6-5 and TRBJ2-5; TRBD2 aligns across 8 bases. This CDR3 comprises 14 residues. J was trimmed by 4 bases and V by 5 bases; bases with no gene match: 6. The V gene's germline CDR1 is MNHEY and CDR2 SVGAGI. The chain's CDR3 is CASSPAGGGETQYF. The CDR3 DNA reads TGTGCCAGCAGTCCGGCGGGGGGTGGAGAGACCCAGTACTTC.

Regarding this clone: Other DNA sequences from this sample encode an identical CDR3 as well. The rearrangement uses TRBV18 and TRBJ2-4; the match to TRBD1 covers 10 bases. Per the germline V gene, CDR1 is KGHSH and CDR2 is LQKENI. With V trimmed by 1 base and J by 7 bases, 4 bases remained unmatched. The CDR3 is 15 amino acids. This chain's CDR3 is CASSPLRDRGNIQYF. The CDR3 coding sequence is TGTGCCAGCTCACCACTCCGGGACAGGGGTAACATTCAGTACTTC.

The V call is TRBV5-5, the J call TRBJ1-2, with a weak D call TRBD1 (5 bases). V was shortened by 0 bases and J by 6 bases, with 12 bases between the two germline ends. The germline V gene has CDR1 SGHKS and CDR2 YYEKEE (reference sequence). This CDR3 contains 14 residues. The CDR3: CASSLVSGYDGYTF. CDR3 DNA: TGTGCCAGCAGCTTGGTGTCAGGGTATGATGGCTACACCTTC.

This clone was found once. The CDR3 region has the DNA TGCGCCAGTCAATTGGGGGGTGCAGATACGCAGTATTTT. It yields the protein CASQLGGADTQYF. The rearrangement joins TRBV5-1 to TRBJ2-3, with TRBD2 as a possible D gene (6 bases). This CDR3 is built from 13 residues. V lost 8 bases to trimming and J lost 4 bases, with 14 bases between them. CDR1 SGHRS and CDR2 YFSETQ come from the germline V gene.